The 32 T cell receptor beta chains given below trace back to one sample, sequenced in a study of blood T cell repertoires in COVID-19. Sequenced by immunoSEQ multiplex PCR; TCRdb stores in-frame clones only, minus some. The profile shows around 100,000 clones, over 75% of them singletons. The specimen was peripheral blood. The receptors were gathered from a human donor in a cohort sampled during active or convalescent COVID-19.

Here the CDR3 reads CASSGYRAGQNNQPQHF. As DNA, the CDR3 is TGTGCCAGCAGTGGCTACCGGGCGGGCCAAAACAATCAGCCCCAGCATTTT. The chain couples TRBV6-1 to TRBJ1-5; D uncertain. This CDR3 contains 17 residues. CDR1 MNHNS and CDR2 SASEGT come from the germline V gene. Trimming took 4 bases from V and 3 from J, leaving 19 bases between them.

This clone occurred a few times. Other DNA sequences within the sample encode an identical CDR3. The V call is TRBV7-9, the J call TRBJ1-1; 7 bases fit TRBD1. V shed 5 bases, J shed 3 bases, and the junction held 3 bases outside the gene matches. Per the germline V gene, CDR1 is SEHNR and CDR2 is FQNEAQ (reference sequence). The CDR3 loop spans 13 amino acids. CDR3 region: CASSPTGDTEAFF. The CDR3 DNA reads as TGTGCCAGCAGCCCAACAGGGGACACTGAAGCTTTCTTT.

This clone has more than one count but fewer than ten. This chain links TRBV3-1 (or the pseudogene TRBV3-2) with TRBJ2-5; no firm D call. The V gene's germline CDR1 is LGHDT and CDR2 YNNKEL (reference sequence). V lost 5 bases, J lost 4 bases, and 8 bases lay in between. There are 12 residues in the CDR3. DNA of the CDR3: TGTGCCAGCAGCTACTCCGGAGAGACCCAGTACTTC. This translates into CASSYSGETQYF.

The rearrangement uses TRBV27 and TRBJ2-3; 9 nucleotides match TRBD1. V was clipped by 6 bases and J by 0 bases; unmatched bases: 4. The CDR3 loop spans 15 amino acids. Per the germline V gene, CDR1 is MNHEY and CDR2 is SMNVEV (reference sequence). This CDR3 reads CASRNRGLSTDTQYF. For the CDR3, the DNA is TGTGCCAGCAGGAACAGGGGGCTGAGCACAGATACGCAGTATTTT.

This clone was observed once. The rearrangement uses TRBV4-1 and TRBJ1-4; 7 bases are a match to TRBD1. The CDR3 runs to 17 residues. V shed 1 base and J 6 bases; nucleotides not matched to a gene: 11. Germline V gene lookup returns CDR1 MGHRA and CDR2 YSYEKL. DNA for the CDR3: TGCGCCAGCAGCCAAGGGGCTTTAGGGGGCTTGGATGAAAAACTGTTTTTT. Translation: CASSQGALGGLDEKLFF.

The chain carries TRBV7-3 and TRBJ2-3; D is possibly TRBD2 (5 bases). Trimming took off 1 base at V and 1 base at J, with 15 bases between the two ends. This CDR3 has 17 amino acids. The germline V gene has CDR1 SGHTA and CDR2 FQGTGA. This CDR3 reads CASSLKGSGIRTDTQYF. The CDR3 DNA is TGTGCCAGCAGCTTAAAAGGCTCGGGGATTCGCACAGATACGCAGTATTTT. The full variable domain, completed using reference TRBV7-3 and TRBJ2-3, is GAGVSQTPSNKVTEKGKYVELRCDPISGHTALYWYRQSLGQGPEFLIYFQGTGAADDSGLPNDRFFAVRPEGSVSTLKIQRTERGDSAVYLCASSLKGSGIRTDTQYFGPGTRLTVL.

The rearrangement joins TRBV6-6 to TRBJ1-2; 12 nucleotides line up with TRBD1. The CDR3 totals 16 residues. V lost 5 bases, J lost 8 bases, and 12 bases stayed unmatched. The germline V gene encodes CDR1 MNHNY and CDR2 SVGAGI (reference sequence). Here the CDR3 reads CASSKDSGTGGAGYTF. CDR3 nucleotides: TGTGCCAGCAGTAAGGATTCCGGGACAGGGGGCGCGGGCTACACCTTC.

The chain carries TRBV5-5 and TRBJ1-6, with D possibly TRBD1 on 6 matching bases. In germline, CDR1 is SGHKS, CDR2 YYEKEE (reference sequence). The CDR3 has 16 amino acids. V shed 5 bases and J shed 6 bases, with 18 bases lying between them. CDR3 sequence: CASRGAEDSPNSPLHF. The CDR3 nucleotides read TGTGCCAGCAGGGGCGCAGAGGACAGCCCTAATTCACCCCTCCACTTT.

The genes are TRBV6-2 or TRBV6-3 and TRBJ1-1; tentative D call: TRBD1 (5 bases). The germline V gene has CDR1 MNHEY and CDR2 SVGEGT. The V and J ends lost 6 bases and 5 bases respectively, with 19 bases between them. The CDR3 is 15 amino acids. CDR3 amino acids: CASSLLGRRGTEAFF. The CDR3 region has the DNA TGTGCCAGCAGCCTACTTGGACGGAGGGGTACTGAAGCTTTCTTT.

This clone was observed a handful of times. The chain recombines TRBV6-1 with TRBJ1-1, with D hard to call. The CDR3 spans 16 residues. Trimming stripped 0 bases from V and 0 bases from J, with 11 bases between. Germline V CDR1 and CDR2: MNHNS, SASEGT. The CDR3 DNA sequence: TGTGCCAGCAGTGAAGCGCGTCAGGTGATGAACACTGAAGCTTTCTTT. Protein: CASSEARQVMNTEAFF.

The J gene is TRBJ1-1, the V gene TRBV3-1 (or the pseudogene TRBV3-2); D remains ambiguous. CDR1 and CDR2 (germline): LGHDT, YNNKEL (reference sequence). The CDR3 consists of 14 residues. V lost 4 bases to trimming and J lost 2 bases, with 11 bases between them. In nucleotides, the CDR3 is TGTGCCAGCAGCCTTTTTTCCAAAAACACTGAAGCTTTCTTT. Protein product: CASSLFSKNTEAFF.

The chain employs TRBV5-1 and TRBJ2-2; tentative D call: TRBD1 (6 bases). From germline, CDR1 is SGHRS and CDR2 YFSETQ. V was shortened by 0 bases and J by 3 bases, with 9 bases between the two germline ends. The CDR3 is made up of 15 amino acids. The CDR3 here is CASSLDRVDTGELFF. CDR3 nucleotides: TGCGCCAGCAGCTTGGACAGGGTGGACACCGGGGAGCTGTTTTTT.

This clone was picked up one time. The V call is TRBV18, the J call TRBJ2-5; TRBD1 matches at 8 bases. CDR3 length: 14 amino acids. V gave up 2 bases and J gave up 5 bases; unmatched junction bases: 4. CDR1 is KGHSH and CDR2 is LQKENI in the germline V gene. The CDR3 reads CASSPSTGDETQYF. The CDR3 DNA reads TGTGCCAGCTCACCATCGACAGGGGACGAGACCCAGTACTTC.

CDR3 nucleotides: TGTGCCAGCAGCCAGGGGGCGGAGGACACTGAAGCTTTCTTT. It yields the protein CASSQGAEDTEAFF. V is TRBV7-2 and J is TRBJ1-1, with 8 bases lining up with TRBD1. V lost 5 bases, J lost 3 bases, and 5 bases stayed unmatched. The length of the CDR3 is 14 residues. Germline values: CDR1 SGHTA, CDR2 FQGNSA.

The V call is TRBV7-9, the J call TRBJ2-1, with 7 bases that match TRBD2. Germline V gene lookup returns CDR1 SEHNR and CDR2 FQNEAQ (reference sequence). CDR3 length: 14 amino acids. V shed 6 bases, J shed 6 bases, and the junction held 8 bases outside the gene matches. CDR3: CASRSGAPPNEQFF. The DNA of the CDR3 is TGTGCCAGCAGGAGCGGGGCCCCACCCAATGAGCAGTTCTTC.

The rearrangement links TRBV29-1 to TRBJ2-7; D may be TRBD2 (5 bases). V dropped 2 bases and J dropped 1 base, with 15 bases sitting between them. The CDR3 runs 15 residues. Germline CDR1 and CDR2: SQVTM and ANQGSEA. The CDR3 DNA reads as TGCAGCGTTGAACTCGGAACCCGGGGTTCCTACGAGCAGTACTTC. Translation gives CSVELGTRGSYEQYF.

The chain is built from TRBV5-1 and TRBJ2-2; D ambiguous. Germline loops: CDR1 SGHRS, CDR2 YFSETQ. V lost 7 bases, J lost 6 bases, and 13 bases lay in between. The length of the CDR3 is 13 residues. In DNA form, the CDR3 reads TGCGCCAGCTTTAAGACTGACGCCGGGGAGCTGTTTTTT. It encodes CASFKTDAGELFF.

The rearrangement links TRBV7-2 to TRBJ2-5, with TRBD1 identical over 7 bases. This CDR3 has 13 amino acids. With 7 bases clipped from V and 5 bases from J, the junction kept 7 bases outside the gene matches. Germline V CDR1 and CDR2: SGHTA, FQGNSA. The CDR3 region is CASKNRGRETQYF. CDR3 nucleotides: TGTGCCAGCAAGAATAGGGGGCGGGAGACCCAGTACTTC.

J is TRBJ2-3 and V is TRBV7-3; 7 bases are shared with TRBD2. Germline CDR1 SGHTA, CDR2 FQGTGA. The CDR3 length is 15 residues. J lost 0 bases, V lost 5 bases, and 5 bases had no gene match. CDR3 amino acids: CASSLGLPSTDTQYF. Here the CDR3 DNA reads TGTGCCAGCAGCCTGGGACTACCAAGCACAGATACGCAGTATTTT.

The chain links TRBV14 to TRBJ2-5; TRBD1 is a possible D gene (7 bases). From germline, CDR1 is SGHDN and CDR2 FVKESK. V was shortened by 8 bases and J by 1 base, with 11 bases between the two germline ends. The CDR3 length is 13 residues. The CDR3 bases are TGTGCCAGCGCGGGACAGATCCAAGAGACCCAGTACTTC. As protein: CASAGQIQETQYF.

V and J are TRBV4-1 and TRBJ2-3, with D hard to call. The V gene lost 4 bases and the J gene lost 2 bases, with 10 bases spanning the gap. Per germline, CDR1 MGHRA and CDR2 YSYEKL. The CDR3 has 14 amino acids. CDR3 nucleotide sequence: TGCGCCAGCAGCCCCCCGGCGGCCACAGATACGCAGTATTTT. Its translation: CASSPPAATDTQYF.

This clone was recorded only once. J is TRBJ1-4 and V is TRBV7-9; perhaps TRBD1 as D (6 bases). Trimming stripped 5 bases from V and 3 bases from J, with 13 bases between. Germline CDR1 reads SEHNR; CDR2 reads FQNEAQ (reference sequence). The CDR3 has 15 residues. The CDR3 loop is CASSTRTDPNEKLFF. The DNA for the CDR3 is TGTGCCAGCAGCACAAGGACAGATCCTAATGAAAAACTGTTTTTT.

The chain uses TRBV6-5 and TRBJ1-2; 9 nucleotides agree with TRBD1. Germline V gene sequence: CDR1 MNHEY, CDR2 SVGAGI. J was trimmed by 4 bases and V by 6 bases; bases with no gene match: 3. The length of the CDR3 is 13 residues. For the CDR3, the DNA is TGTGCCAGCAGCTGGGACAGGGCCTATGGCTACACCTTC. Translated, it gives CASSWDRAYGYTF.

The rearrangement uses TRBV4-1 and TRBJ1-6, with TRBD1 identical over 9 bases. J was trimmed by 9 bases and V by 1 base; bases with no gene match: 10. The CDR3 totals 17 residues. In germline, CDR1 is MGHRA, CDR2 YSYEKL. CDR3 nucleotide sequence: TGCGCCAGCAGCCAAGTCTGGACAGGGGTTGGGGCTTCACCCCTCCACTTT. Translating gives CASSQVWTGVGASPLHF.

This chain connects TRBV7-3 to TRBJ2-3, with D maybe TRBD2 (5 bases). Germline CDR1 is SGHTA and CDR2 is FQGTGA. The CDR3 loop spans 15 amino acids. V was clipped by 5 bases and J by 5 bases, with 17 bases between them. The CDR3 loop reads CASSLSGVALDTQYF. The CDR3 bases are TGTGCCAGCAGCCTATCCGGGGTAGCGCTAGATACGCAGTATTTT.

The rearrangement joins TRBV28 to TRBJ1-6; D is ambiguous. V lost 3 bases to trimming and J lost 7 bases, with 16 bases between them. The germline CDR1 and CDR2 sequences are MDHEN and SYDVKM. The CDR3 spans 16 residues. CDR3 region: CASSLAGSSRNSPLHF. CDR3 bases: TGTGCCAGCAGTTTGGCGGGGAGCTCTAGGAATTCACCCCTCCACTTT.

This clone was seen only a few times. In DNA, the CDR3 is TGTGCCAGCAGTGAATCGAGTCGAGGTAGTTTGAACACTGAAGCTTTCTTT. It codes for CASSESSRGSLNTEAFF. The gene calls are TRBV25-1 and TRBJ1-1; the D is unclear. The ends were cut back, 1 base at V and 0 bases at J, with 15 bases in the middle. Germline assignment: CDR1 MGHDK and CDR2 SYGVNS. The CDR3 runs 17 residues. Complete variable domain (other parts from reference TRBV25-1 and TRBJ1-1): EADIYQTPRYLVIGTGKKITLECSQTMGHDKMYWYQQDPGMELHLIHYSYGVNSTEKGDLSSESTVSRIRTEHFPLTLESARPSHTSQYLCASSESSRGSLNTEAFFGQGTRLTVV.

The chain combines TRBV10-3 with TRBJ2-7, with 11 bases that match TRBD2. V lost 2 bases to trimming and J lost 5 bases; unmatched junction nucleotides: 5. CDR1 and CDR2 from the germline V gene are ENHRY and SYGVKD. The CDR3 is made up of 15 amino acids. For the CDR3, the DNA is TGTGCCATCAGTGAGCAACTAGCGGGGGCTAACGAGCAGTACTTC. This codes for CAISEQLAGANEQYF.

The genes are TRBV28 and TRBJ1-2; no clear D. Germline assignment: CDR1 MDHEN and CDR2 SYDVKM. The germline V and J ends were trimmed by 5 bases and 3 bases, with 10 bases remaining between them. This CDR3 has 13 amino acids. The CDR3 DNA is TGTGCCAGCAGTCTGTCCAGGTACTATGGCTACACCTTC. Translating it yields CASSLSRYYGYTF.

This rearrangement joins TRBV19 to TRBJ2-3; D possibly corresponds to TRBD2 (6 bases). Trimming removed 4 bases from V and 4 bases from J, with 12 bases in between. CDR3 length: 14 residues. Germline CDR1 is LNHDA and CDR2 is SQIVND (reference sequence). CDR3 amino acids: CASSTRDSPDTQYF. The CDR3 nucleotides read TGTGCCAGTAGTACGCGGGACTCCCCAGATACGCAGTATTTT.

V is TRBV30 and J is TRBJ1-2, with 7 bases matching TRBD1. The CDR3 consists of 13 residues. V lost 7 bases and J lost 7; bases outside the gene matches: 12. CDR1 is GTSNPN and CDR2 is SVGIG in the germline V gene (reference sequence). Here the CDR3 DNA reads TGTGCCTTGGGTACAGGGGAAGACGGTGGCTACACCTTC. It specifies CALGTGEDGGYTF. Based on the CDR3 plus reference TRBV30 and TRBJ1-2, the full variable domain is SQTIHQWPATLVQPVGSPLSLECTVEGTSNPNLYWYRQAAGRGLQLLFYSVGIGQISSEVPQNLSASRPQDRQFILSSKKLLLSDSGFYLCALGTGEDGGYTFGSGTRLTVV.

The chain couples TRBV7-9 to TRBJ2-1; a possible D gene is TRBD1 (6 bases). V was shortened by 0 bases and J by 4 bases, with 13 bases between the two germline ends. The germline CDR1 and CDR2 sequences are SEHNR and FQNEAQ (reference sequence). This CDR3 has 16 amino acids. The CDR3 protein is CASSLARGGLYNEQFF. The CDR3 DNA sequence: TGTGCCAGCAGCTTAGCCAGGGGTGGATTATACAATGAGCAGTTCTTC. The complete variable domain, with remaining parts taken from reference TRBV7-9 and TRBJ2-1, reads DTGVSQNPRHKITKRGQNVTFRCDPISEHNRLYWYRQTLGQGPEFLTYFQNEAQLEKSRLLSDRFSAERPKGSFSTLEIQRTEQGDSAMYLCASSLARGGLYNEQFFGPGTRLTVL.